The 8 T cell receptor beta chains presented below share a single source sample, sequenced in a study of graft-versus-host responses after intestinal transplantation. Measured with immunoSEQ multiplex PCR; TCRdb has only the in-frame clones, and not every one. The table shows about 15,000 clones, with more than 90% occurring only once. The sample was PBMCs, taken 9 days after transplant. All receptors come from a human patient who received an intestinal transplant, so some T cells may come from the graft donor.

The V and J genes are TRBV19 and TRBJ1-2, with a weak D call TRBD1 (5 bases). The germline V gene encodes CDR1 LNHDA and CDR2 SQIVND (reference sequence). V lost 7 bases to trimming and J lost 2 bases, with 8 bases between them. The length of the CDR3 is 12 residues. This chain's CDR3 is CASNTGNYGYTF. CDR3 nucleotides: TGTGCCAGTAACACAGGAAACTATGGCTACACCTTC.

The J gene is TRBJ2-1, the V gene TRBV19; 11 bases are a match to TRBD2. The germline V gene has CDR1 LNHDA and CDR2 SQIVND (reference sequence). The CDR3 contains 15 residues. V shed 6 bases, J shed 8 bases, and the junction held 9 bases outside the gene matches. The CDR3 loop is CASSDTSGSMDEQFF. The CDR3, as DNA: TGTGCCAGTAGCGACACTAGCGGGAGTATGGATGAGCAGTTCTTC. Full variable domain (outside the CDR3, taken from reference TRBV19 and TRBJ2-1): DGGITQSPKYLFRKEGQNVTLSCEQNLNHDAMYWYRQDPGQGLRLIYYSQIVNDFQKGDIAEGYSVSREKKESFPLTVTSAQKNPTAFYLCASSDTSGSMDEQFFGPGTRLTVL.

This rearrangement joins TRBV2 to TRBJ2-5; D assignment may be TRBD1 or TRBD2 (5 bases each). This CDR3 spans 13 amino acids. With 3 bases removed from V and 4 bases from J, the gap between germline ends came to 9 bases. Germline V gene data show CDR1 as SNHLY and CDR2 as FYNNEI. CDR3 amino acids: CASSDPGPETQYF. CDR3 sequence (DNA): TGTGCCAGCAGTGACCCGGGACCAGAGACCCAGTACTTC.

This clone came up once. The chain is built from TRBV4-2 and TRBJ2-5; D gene uncertain. Germline V gives CDR1 LGHNA, CDR2 YNFKEQ. The V and J ends lost 1 base and 3 bases respectively, with 9 bases between them. This CDR3 comprises 14 residues. CDR3 DNA sequence: TGTGCCAGCAGCCAAGGAGGTCGGGAAGAGACCCAGTACTTC. Encoded protein: CASSQGGREETQYF.

The chain uses TRBV10-3 and TRBJ2-1; maybe TRBD2 (6 bases). Between the trimmed V and J ends, which lost 2 bases and 10 bases, there was a span of 9 bases. CDR1 is ENHRY, CDR2 SYGVKD, per germline. The CDR3 totals 12 residues. The CDR3 nucleotides read TGTGCCATCAGTGAGATTCGGGAGGAGCAGTTCTTC. Its protein is CAISEIREEQFF.

The chain links TRBV6-5 to TRBJ2-7; D tentatively fits TRBD1 or TRBD2 (7 bases each). V lost 7 bases and J 2 bases, leaving 15 bases between the germline ends. The V gene's germline CDR1 is MNHEY and CDR2 SVGAGI. The CDR3 loop spans 14 amino acids. CDR3 sequence reads: CASTQGGGAYEQYF. The CDR3 region has the DNA TGTGCCAGCACCCAGGGGGGGGGCGCCTACGAGCAGTACTTC.

This clone was detected once. The CDR3 protein is CASSKDRGNSPLHF. The CDR3 nucleotides read TGTGCCAGCAGCAAAGACAGGGGAAATTCACCCCTCCACTTT. This chain connects TRBV9 to TRBJ1-6; 8 nucleotides match TRBD1. V was pared by 4 bases and J by 7 bases, with 4 bases of the junction left unmatched. Germline V gene data show CDR1 as SGDLS and CDR2 as YYNGEE. This CDR3 contains 14 residues.

This clone was seen just once. The rearrangement links TRBV13 to TRBJ2-5; D may match TRBD1 or TRBD2 (5 bases each). V shed 2 bases and J shed 3 bases, with 19 bases lying between them. The CDR3 covers 17 residues. CDR1 PRHDT and CDR2 FYEKMQ come from the germline V gene (reference sequence). CDR3 region: CASSLRTGTASKETQYF. The CDR3 DNA reads as TGTGCCAGCAGCTTACGGACTGGGACGGCAAGCAAAGAGACCCAGTACTTC.